These 4 T cell receptor beta chains share one sample of origin, sequenced in a study of early T cells in non-severe SARS-CoV-2 infection. MiXCR, run by TCRdb on the 5' RACE reads, gives a single entry per CDR3 protein. The top ten hold less than 1.5% of the sample, which has 65,000 to 85,000 distinct CDR3 sequences, 9.5% to 15% seen once. Sequenced sample: whole blood. The receptors were gathered from an adult who was a healthcare worker with PCR-confirmed SARS-CoV-2 infection or an uninfected control (not recorded which).

This clonotype was detected many times. This chain's CDR3 is CASSQGSYGNEQFF. The CDR3 DNA reads TGTGCCAGCAGCCAAGGCTCCTACGGTAATGAGCAGTTCTTC. The J gene is TRBJ2-1, the V gene TRBV3-1; D gene unclear. V was cut by 1 base and J by 7 bases, with 11 bases left in between. Looked up from germline, CDR1 is LGHDT and CDR2 is YNNKEL (reference sequence). CDR3 length equals 14 residues.

This clonotype came up many times. The V call is TRBV6-2 or TRBV6-3, the J call TRBJ2-1; 13 bases align to TRBD2. CDR3 length: 17 amino acids. V lost 4 bases, J lost 10 bases, and 13 bases stayed unmatched. The germline V gene has CDR1 MNHEY and CDR2 SVGEGT. CDR3 in DNA: TGTGCCAGCAGTTCCCGGACTAGCGGGGGCCGTCTGAGAGAGCAGTTCTTC. It translates to CASSSRTSGGRLREQFF.

The V gene is TRBV27, the J gene TRBJ2-1; D might be TRBD1 or TRBD2, each matching 5 bases. The V gene's germline CDR1 is MNHEY and CDR2 SMNVEV (reference sequence). V shed 3 bases and J shed 3 bases, with 12 bases lying between them. The CDR3 has 15 amino acids. CDR3 sequence reads: CASSFRDRDYNEQFF. CDR3 nucleotide sequence: TGTGCCAGCAGTTTCCGGGACCGTGACTACAATGAGCAGTTCTTC.

This clonotype was seen repeatedly, ten times or more. The chain couples TRBV18 to TRBJ1-3; a possible D gene is TRBD1 (6 bases). Trimming shortened V by 9 bases and J by 0 bases, and 15 bases separated the two germline ends. Germline-derived CDR1 and CDR2 are KGHSH and LQKENI. The CDR3 runs 15 residues. The chain's CDR3 is CASQSNRDSGNTIYF. CDR3 DNA: TGTGCCAGTCAATCGAACAGGGACTCTGGAAACACCATATATTTT.